The sequence of this T cell receptor beta chain was determined in a study of T cell responses to AZD1222 COVID-19 vaccine. The study, taken as a whole, reports: Repertoires were obtained only post-peak T cell response. Spike-specific TCR breadth and depth went up after people got two AZD1222 doses. The reported proportion of spike-specific TCRs targeting unmutated variant regions was nearly half.

Second doses that came at about 4 or about 12 weeks were put together. As for this clone: Its antigen is unidentified.

There are 13 residues in the CDR3. The germline gives CDR1 SNHLY, CDR2 FYNNEI. V lost 8 bases and J 1 base, leaving 11 bases between the germline ends. Method: immunoSEQ multiplex PCR; TCRdb's copy keeps in-frame clones and lacks some. Here the sample spans 100,000 to 120,000 clones, roughly 90% being singletons. The V gene is TRBV2, the J gene TRBJ1-1; maybe TRBD1 (5 bases). The receptor comes from an adult who received the AZD1222 COVID-19 vaccine. The input for sequencing was peripheral blood, taken 28 days after the second AZD1222 dose. The CDR3: CASSGDQNTEAFF. The CDR3 nucleotides are TGTGCCAGCTCCGGGGACCAGAACACTGAAGCTTTCTTT.